A single sample gave rise to the 32 T cell receptor beta chains below, sequenced in a study of T-cell reconstitution after alpha-beta-depleted transplantation in children. A TCRbeta library incorporating unique molecular identifiers was prepared. Using its own MiXCR run on the PCR reads, TCRdb lists one record per CDR3 protein. The sample includes approximately 510,000 distinct CDR3 sequences, 15% to 20% of them seen just once. The source was PBMCs from the stem cell graft donor, collected from the stem cell graft. These receptors were obtained from a human donor who donated a stem cell graft to a child with acute lymphoblastic leukemia.

The chain is built from TRBV5-1 and TRBJ2-7, with a possible D match to TRBD1 (7 bases). This CDR3 has 13 residues. The V end lost 2 bases, the J end lost 6 bases, and 12 bases lay between the germline ends. Germline V gene lookup returns CDR1 SGHRS and CDR2 YFSETQ. The CDR3 DNA follows: TGCGCCAGCAGCTTCCAGGGGGGCCGCGAGCAGTACTTC. Translated: CASSFQGGREQYF.

This clonotype has ten or more counts. The chain has TRBV7-9 and TRBJ1-6; unclear D gene. This CDR3 is 14 amino acids long. The V and J ends lost 5 bases and 7 bases respectively, with 12 bases between them. From germline, CDR1 is SEHNR and CDR2 FQNEAQ (reference sequence). CDR3 in amino acids: CASSGISGNSPLHF. The DNA of the CDR3 is TGTGCCAGCAGCGGTATCTCGGGGAATTCACCCCTCCACTTT.

This clonotype was picked up a small number of times. The chain couples TRBV12-3 or TRBV12-4 to TRBJ1-2; no clear D. Trimming stripped 10 bases from V and 3 bases from J, with 15 bases between. The CDR3 has 13 residues. CDR3 nucleotide sequence: TGTGCCACCCTTACGTTTGGCGACTATGGCTACACCTTC. Translating it yields CATLTFGDYGYTF.

The gene calls are TRBV12-3 or TRBV12-4 and TRBJ2-5; D may correspond to TRBD1 or TRBD2 (5 bases each). V was cut by 5 bases and J by 2 bases, with 15 bases left in between. The CDR3 has 15 residues. CDR3 loop: CASSHRDRGQETQYF. The CDR3 nucleotides read TGTGCCAGCAGTCACCGGGACCGGGGACAAGAGACCCAGTACTTC.

The chain has TRBV20-1 and TRBJ2-3, with D perhaps matching TRBD2 (6 bases). V gave up 1 base and J gave up 6 bases, with 17 bases separating them. Germline loops: CDR1 DFQATT, CDR2 SNEGSKA (reference sequence). The CDR3 totals 15 residues. In DNA form, the CDR3 reads TGCAGTGCTAGAGGGAGACTAGTGGGGACGGATACGCAGTATTTT. Its protein is CSARGRLVGTDTQYF.

The sample holds a few counts of this clonotype. This chain connects TRBV3-1 to TRBJ1-1; D is unresolved. The V gene lost 5 bases and the J gene lost 5 bases, with 21 bases spanning the gap. This CDR3 has 16 residues. Germline assignment: CDR1 LGHDT and CDR2 YNNKEL (reference sequence). CDR3 loop: CASSSRGILLRTEAFF. As DNA, the CDR3 is TGTGCCAGCAGCTCCCGCGGGATACTCCTGAGGACTGAAGCTTTCTTT.

This clonotype turned up a few times. The chain links TRBV5-4 to TRBJ2-7, with TRBD2 matching 8 bases. The germline gives CDR1 SGHNT, CDR2 YYREEE (reference sequence). Losses at the gene ends were 1 base for V and 6 bases for J; bases not matched to a gene: 6. The CDR3 consists of 14 residues. CDR3 in amino acids: CASSLIAGLSEQYF. The CDR3 DNA is TGTGCCAGCAGCTTGATAGCGGGATTATCCGAGCAGTACTTC.

This clonotype showed up just a few times. The V gene is TRBV27, the J gene TRBJ2-7; D possibly uses TRBD1 or TRBD2 (5 bases each). This CDR3 region has 13 residues. Germline assignment: CDR1 MNHEY and CDR2 SMNVEV (reference sequence). V lost 4 bases to trimming and J lost 4 bases, with 11 bases between them. In DNA, the CDR3 is TGTGCCAGCAGTTATACCGGGGCTTACGAGCAGTACTTC. Encoded protein: CASSYTGAYEQYF.

This clonotype turned up a few times. V usage is TRBV12-3 or TRBV12-4 and J usage is TRBJ2-4, with 7 bases aligning to TRBD1. With 7 bases clipped from V and 5 bases from J, the junction kept 14 bases outside the gene matches. The CDR3 has 16 amino acids. This chain's CDR3 is CASTSTGAGLENIQYF. CDR3 DNA sequence: TGTGCCAGCACTAGCACAGGGGCCGGCCTTGAAAACATTCAGTACTTC.

This clonotype appeared a few times. This sequence joins TRBV20-1 and TRBJ2-7; no clear D gene. This CDR3 spans 13 amino acids. In germline, CDR1 is DFQATT, CDR2 SNEGSKA (reference sequence). The V end was cut by 6 bases, the J end by 0 bases, with 12 bases between. CDR3 coding DNA: TGCAGTGCAGAGTCCAGATACTCCTACGAGCAGTACTTC. Its protein product is CSAESRYSYEQYF.

This clonotype was seen more than once but under ten times. V gene TRBV12-3 or TRBV12-4 combines with J gene TRBJ1-4; D gene ambiguous. V lost 6 bases to trimming and J lost 11 bases, with 13 bases between them. The CDR3 has 12 amino acids. The CDR3 loop reads CASSLREFKLFF. CDR3 nucleotide sequence: TGTGCCAGCAGCCTCCGGGAGTTTAAACTGTTTTTT.

This chain uses TRBV12-3 or TRBV12-4 with TRBJ2-7, with 11 bases aligning to TRBD1. This CDR3 is 12 amino acids long. The trim removed 6 bases at V and 9 bases at J, leaving 4 bases unmatched. Here the CDR3 reads CASSWDRGMQYF. The CDR3, as DNA: TGTGCCAGCAGCTGGGACAGGGGGATGCAGTACTTC.

This clonotype has more than one count but fewer than ten. This chain links TRBV27 with TRBJ2-3, with 8 bases that match TRBD1. CDR1 MNHEY and CDR2 SMNVEV come from the germline V gene (reference sequence). V shed 6 bases and J 1 base; nucleotides not matched to a gene: 6. The CDR3 runs to 15 residues. CDR3: CASRQGVEGTDTQYF. CDR3 sequence (DNA): TGTGCCAGCAGACAGGGGGTTGAAGGCACAGATACGCAGTATTTT.

This clonotype was seen just once. Its ends do not fully match the called genes, so a read error is possible. This sequence joins TRBV5-1 and TRBJ2-3, with D perhaps given as TRBD1 or TRBD2 (5 bases each). The CDR3 totals 16 residues. The V gene's germline CDR1 is SGHRS and CDR2 YFSETQ. The CDR3 sequence is CASSLALRDRTHTQYF. CDR3 in DNA: TGCGCCAGCAGCTTGGCCCTTCGGGACCGCACACATACGCAGTATTTT.

The chain joins TRBV5-1 to TRBJ2-7; the D is unclear. This CDR3 region has 14 residues. Germline V gives CDR1 SGHRS, CDR2 YFSETQ. Trimming took off 0 bases at V and 2 bases at J, with 9 bases between the two ends. The CDR3 reads CASSLGQRAYEQYF. DNA of the CDR3: TGCGCCAGCAGCTTGGGACAACGAGCCTACGAGCAGTACTTC.

This clonotype was detected a few times. The rearrangement links TRBV21-1 to TRBJ1-6; the D call TRBD1 from the table was never checked on the DNA. TRBV21-1 counts as a pseudogene. This CDR3 is built from 20 residues. CDR3 protein: CASSKVTRFSREWVGSPLHF. The CDR3 DNA reads TGTGCCAGCAGCAAGGTTACCCGGTTCAGCCGGGAGTGGGTCGGTTCACCCCTCCACTTT.

This clonotype was counted only a few times. V is TRBV29-1 and J is TRBJ2-7, with D tentatively TRBD1 (5 bases). CDR3 size: 11 residues. Germline assignment: CDR1 SQVTM and CDR2 ANQGSEA. Deletions cut 4 bases from V and 5 bases from J, with 9 bases between. The CDR3 loop is CSVVTVDEQYF. Here the CDR3 DNA reads TGCAGCGTTGTGACAGTGGACGAGCAGTACTTC.

Regarding this clonotype: Being one base from a much bigger clone, this may be a read error. The rearrangement links TRBV5-1 to TRBJ1-4; unclear D gene. The CDR3 runs 15 residues. CDR1 and CDR2 (germline): SGHRS, YFSETQ. The CDR3 sequence: CASSFLQNTNKKLFF. The DNA for the CDR3 is TGCGCCAGCAGCTTCCTACAGAACACTAATAAAAAACTGTTTTTT.

This clonotype was counted between two and nine times. This sequence joins TRBV4-1 and TRBJ1-1; maybe TRBD1 (6 bases). The CDR3 sequence is 15 residues long. The V and J ends lost 4 bases and 0 bases respectively, with 12 bases between them. The germline V gene encodes CDR1 MGHRA and CDR2 YSYEKL. As DNA, the CDR3 is TGCGCCAGCAGCCTCAAGGACAGCATGAACACTGAAGCTTTCTTT. Translation gives CASSLKDSMNTEAFF.

This clonotype was counted only a few times. The CDR3 DNA sequence: TGTGCCAGCAGTTCCCGGACAGGGGGCCATGAGCAGTTCTTC. The encoded protein is CASSSRTGGHEQFF. The J gene is TRBJ2-1, the V gene TRBV28; 11 bases agree with TRBD1. In germline, CDR1 is MDHEN, CDR2 SYDVKM. The CDR3 covers 14 residues. The junction had 4 bases not matched to a gene; V was cut back by 4 bases and J by 8 bases.

The CDR3 DNA reads as TGTGCCAGCAGCCAACAGGCGCATAAGAACACTGAAGCTTTCTTT. This translates into CASSQQAHKNTEAFF. The genes are TRBV7-2 and TRBJ1-1; D possibly corresponds to TRBD1 (5 bases). CDR3 length equals 15 residues. Trimming stripped 5 bases from V and 1 base from J, with 14 bases between. Germline loops: CDR1 SGHTA, CDR2 FQGNSA.

The rearrangement uses TRBV27 and TRBJ2-7; perhaps TRBD2 as D (5 bases). The CDR3 extends over 14 amino acids. V shed 7 bases and J shed 4 bases, with 17 bases lying between them. Germline CDR1 is MNHEY and CDR2 is SMNVEV (reference sequence). CDR3 sequence: CASTRLSGNYEQYF. CDR3 bases: TGTGCCAGCACCCGATTGTCGGGGAATTACGAGCAGTACTTC.

This clonotype occurred a few times. The chain employs TRBV6-5 and TRBJ2-1, with no clear D. CDR1 and CDR2 from the germline V gene are MNHEY and SVGAGI. V gave up 0 bases and J gave up 8 bases, with 11 bases separating them. CDR3 length: 14 amino acids. DNA of the CDR3: TGTGCCAGCAGTTACTCGAAGCCCCCCGATGAGCAGTTCTTC. Translated, it gives CASSYSKPPDEQFF.

This clonotype was counted between two and nine times. The chain uses TRBV7-6 and TRBJ1-1; 10 bases are shared with TRBD1. Trimming cost V 4 bases and J 6 bases; bases outside gene matches: 11. The germline V gene has CDR1 SGHVS and CDR2 FNYEAQ. The CDR3 consists of 16 residues. The CDR3 DNA is TGTGCCAGCAGCTACCCGGGACAGGGGATTAACGCTGAAGCTTTCTTT. It yields the protein CASSYPGQGINAEAFF.

This clonotype came up a few times. The genes are TRBV20-1 and TRBJ1-1, with unresolved D. Trimming stripped 4 bases from V and 0 bases from J, with 9 bases between. Germline CDR1 DFQATT, CDR2 SNEGSKA (reference sequence). The CDR3 runs to 13 residues. The CDR3 nucleotides read TGCAGTGCTAAACACCCGATGAACACTGAAGCTTTCTTT. This codes for CSAKHPMNTEAFF.

The rearrangement joins TRBV5-5 to TRBJ1-3; D call uncertain. There are 14 residues in the CDR3. The germline gives CDR1 SGHKS, CDR2 YYEKEE (reference sequence). V lost 4 bases and J 0 bases, leaving 8 bases between the germline ends. The CDR3 region is CASSGDYSGNTIYF. DNA of the CDR3: TGTGCCAGCAGCGGAGACTACTCTGGAAACACCATATATTTT.

This chain links TRBV27 with TRBJ2-7; D may match TRBD1 or TRBD2 (5 bases each). V was pared by 2 bases and J by 0 bases, with 8 bases between. The CDR3 has 14 residues. Germline-derived CDR1 and CDR2 are MNHEY and SMNVEV (reference sequence). The CDR3 region has the DNA TGTGCCAGCAGTTTAAGAGGGGACTCCTACGAGCAGTACTTC. This codes for CASSLRGDSYEQYF.

This clonotype has more than one count but fewer than ten. The chain joins TRBV7-3 to TRBJ1-1; D remains ambiguous. The CDR3 has 14 amino acids. The V end was cut by 5 bases, the J end by 1 base, with 11 bases between. Germline assignment: CDR1 SGHTA and CDR2 FQGTGA. The CDR3 nucleotides are TGTGCCAGCAGCCCCAACGTAGGGAACACTGAAGCTTTCTTT. Amino acids: CASSPNVGNTEAFF. Supplemented by reference TRBV7-3 and TRBJ1-1, the full variable domain reads GAGVSQTPSNKVTEKGKYVELRCDPISGHTALYWYRQSLGQGPEFLIYFQGTGAADDSGLPNDRFFAVRPEGSVSTLKIQRTERGDSAVYLCASSPNVGNTEAFFGQGTRLTVV.

The V gene is TRBV2, the J gene TRBJ2-1; possibly TRBD1 for D (5 bases). The CDR3 extends over 13 amino acids. Trimming took off 4 bases at V and 5 bases at J, with 9 bases between the two ends. From germline, CDR1 is SNHLY and CDR2 FYNNEI. DNA for the CDR3: TGTGCCAGCAGTGGGGGCTATAACAATGAGCAGTTCTTC. It translates to CASSGGYNNEQFF.

This clonotype occurred a few times. The chain employs TRBV4-1 and TRBJ2-7; D is unresolved. Trimming took off 1 base at V and 9 bases at J, with 7 bases between the two ends. Germline values: CDR1 MGHRA, CDR2 YSYEKL. CDR3 size: 11 residues. The CDR3 spells CASSQGMGQYF. DNA of the CDR3: TGCGCCAGCAGCCAAGGAATGGGGCAGTACTTC.

This clonotype has more than one count but fewer than ten. J is TRBJ1-2 and V is TRBV20-1; tentatively, D is TRBD1 (6 bases). Trimming took 0 bases from V and 2 from J, leaving 10 bases between them. Germline V lookup: CDR1 DFQATT, CDR2 SNEGSKA (reference sequence). The CDR3 loop spans 14 amino acids. In DNA form, the CDR3 reads TGCAGTGCTAGAGAACACAGGGACAACTATGGCTACACCTTC. Protein: CSAREHRDNYGYTF.

This clonotype showed up many times. The chain employs TRBV7-8 and TRBJ2-1; 7 positions agree with TRBD2. The ends lost 7 bases at V and 4 bases at J; junction bases unmatched: 10. Germline V gene lookup returns CDR1 SGHVS and CDR2 FQNEAQ. The length of the CDR3 is 15 residues. The CDR3 region is CASINDSGFYNEQFF. The DNA for the CDR3 is TGTGCCAGCATCAATGATAGCGGGTTTTACAATGAGCAGTTCTTC. Combining the CDR3 with reference TRBV7-8 and TRBJ2-1 gives the whole variable domain GAGVSQSPRYKVAKRGQDVALRCDPISGHVSLFWYQQALGQGPEFLTYFQNEAQLDKSGLPSDRFFAERPEGSVSTLKIQRTQQEDSAVYLCASINDSGFYNEQFFGPGTRLTVL.